The 23 T cell receptor beta chains given below trace back to one sample, sequenced in a study of shared clonotypes between healthy human individuals. TCRdb keeps only in-frame clones here, not all; method: immunoSEQ multiplex PCR. Here the sample spans some 1,100,000 clones, more than 75% being singletons. Input material: memory CD4+ T cells from PBMCs. The subset is: CD45RA-negative fraction. These receptors were obtained from a man younger than 35 in good health. Some clones in this sample may be carry-over from other donors' samples.

This clone appeared a single time. The J gene is TRBJ2-5, the V gene TRBV5-1; D is unclear. The CDR3 has 13 residues. The germline gives CDR1 SGHRS, CDR2 YFSETQ. V lost 4 bases and J lost 9, with 16 bases in between. The CDR3 loop reads CASSEQQRDSQYF. The CDR3 coding sequence is TGCGCCAGCAGCGAGCAGCAAAGAGACTCCCAGTACTTC. The complete variable domain, with remaining parts taken from reference TRBV5-1 and TRBJ2-5, reads KAGVTQTPRYLIKTRGQQVTLSCSPISGHRSVSWYQQTPGQGLQFLFEYFSETQRNKGNFPGRFSGRQFSNSRSEMNVSTLELGDSALYLCASSEQQRDSQYFGPGTRLLVL.

The chain combines TRBV19 with TRBJ2-5, with D unclear. Germline lookup yields CDR1 LNHDA and CDR2 SQIVND (reference sequence). Deletions cut 3 bases from V and 9 bases from J, with 17 bases between. There are 14 residues in the CDR3. CDR3 amino acids: CASSMPDGFLSQYF. As DNA, the CDR3 is TGTGCCAGTAGTATGCCGGACGGTTTTTTATCCCAGTACTTC.

This chain links TRBV2 with TRBJ1-1; D is ambiguous. Germline V lookup: CDR1 SNHLY, CDR2 FYNNEI. V dropped 3 bases and J dropped 1 base, with 9 bases sitting between them. The CDR3 runs to 14 residues. CDR3 protein: CASSESGPNTEAFF. The CDR3 coding sequence is TGTGCCAGCAGTGAGTCCGGACCGAACACTGAAGCTTTCTTT.

The chain is built from TRBV6-5 and TRBJ1-5; D is undetermined. The germline CDR1 and CDR2 sequences are MNHEY and SVGAGI. CDR3 size: 14 residues. The V end lost 8 bases, the J end lost 5 bases, and 16 bases lay between the germline ends. CDR3 sequence: CASPSEVGYQPQHF. CDR3 nucleotide sequence: TGTGCCAGCCCCAGCGAGGTAGGCTATCAGCCCCAGCATTTT.

V usage is TRBV2 and J usage is TRBJ1-5, with 7 positions matching TRBD1. Germline CDR1 and CDR2: SNHLY and FYNNEI. CDR3 length: 14 residues. V trimming: 6 bases; J trimming: 7 bases; junction bases outside the gene matches: 9. DNA for the CDR3: TGTGCCAGCAGCGCCGGGACAGTTGAACAGCCCCAGCATTTT. Amino acids: CASSAGTVEQPQHF.

The chain links TRBV20-1 to TRBJ2-3, with TRBD2 matching over 10 bases. Trimming removed 7 bases from V and 7 bases from J; junction bases left unmatched: 2. This CDR3 has 11 residues. Germline V gene data show CDR1 as DFQATT and CDR2 as SNEGSKA (reference sequence). The CDR3 reads CSVAGGYTQYF. CDR3 bases: TGCAGTGTAGCGGGAGGATATACGCAGTATTTT.

The chain uses TRBV10-3 and TRBJ1-2; 7 nucleotides match TRBD1. The trim removed 5 bases at V and 4 bases at J, leaving 10 bases unmatched. The length of the CDR3 is 15 residues. Per germline, CDR1 ENHRY and CDR2 SYGVKD. DNA of the CDR3: TGTGCCATCAGTCAGAGGGAGGGGGCCGGCTATGGCTACACCTTC. It is translated as CAISQREGAGYGYTF.

The chain joins TRBV14 to TRBJ2-6, with D possibly TRBD1 on 5 matching bases. The germline V gene encodes CDR1 SGHDN and CDR2 FVKESK. CDR3 size: 15 residues. V dropped 5 bases and J dropped 2 bases, with 10 bases sitting between them. CDR3 DNA sequence: TGTGCCAGCAGCGTCCCAGGGACTGGGGCCAACGTCCTGACTTTC. Protein sequence: CASSVPGTGANVLTF.

The chain recombines TRBV5-4 with TRBJ2-1; 9 positions agree with TRBD2. The CDR3 spans 16 residues. Germline V lookup: CDR1 SGHNT, CDR2 YYREEE (reference sequence). V gave up 4 bases and J gave up 5 bases; unmatched junction bases: 10. The CDR3 DNA reads TGTGCCAGCAGCCGTCTAGCGGGACTAATCGACAATGAGCAGTTCTTC. Protein sequence: CASSRLAGLIDNEQFF.

This clone was observed a few times. The chain carries TRBV19 and TRBJ1-5; maybe TRBD1 (6 bases). Germline V CDR1 and CDR2: LNHDA, SQIVND (reference sequence). This CDR3 region has 13 residues. The V and J ends lost 7 bases and 6 bases respectively, with 13 bases between them. The CDR3 protein is CASMGAPRQPQHF. The DNA for the CDR3 is TGTGCCAGTATGGGGGCCCCGCGTCAGCCCCAGCATTTT.

The chain joins TRBV7-2 to TRBJ1-2; the D is unclear. Deletions cut 0 bases from V and 4 bases from J, with 12 bases between. This CDR3 spans 15 amino acids. In germline, CDR1 is SGHTA, CDR2 FQGNSA. The CDR3: CASSLATGPPYGYTF. In DNA form, the CDR3 reads TGTGCCAGCAGCTTAGCGACTGGACCGCCCTATGGCTACACCTTC.

V usage is TRBV20-1 and J usage is TRBJ1-3, with D hard to call. The CDR3 runs 10 residues. Looked up from germline, CDR1 is DFQATT and CDR2 is SNEGSKA (reference sequence). The V end lost 7 bases, the J end lost 1 base, and 2 bases lay between the germline ends. CDR3 protein: CSVSGNTIYF. The CDR3 coding sequence is TGCAGTGTGTCTGGAAACACCATATATTTT.

This rearrangement joins TRBV5-1 to TRBJ2-1, with unresolved D. Trimming took off 4 bases at V and 9 bases at J, with 11 bases between the two ends. The CDR3 covers 12 residues. Germline loops: CDR1 SGHRS, CDR2 YFSETQ. The CDR3 loop is CASSIYPSEQFF. The CDR3 DNA sequence: TGCGCCAGCAGCATTTACCCCAGTGAGCAGTTCTTC.

With respect to this clone: Being one base from a much bigger clone, this may be a read error. The gene calls are TRBV5-1 and TRBJ2-1, with TRBD2 matching 7 bases. The germline gives CDR1 SGHRS, CDR2 YFSETQ. CDR3 length equals 15 residues. V was clipped by 4 bases and J by 0 bases; unmatched bases: 4. CDR3 in DNA: TGCGCCAGCAGCCCGGGGGGAGGCTCCTACAATGAGCAGTTCTTC. This gives the protein CASSPGGGSYNEQFF.

The chain has TRBV28 and TRBJ1-2, with 7 positions matching TRBD1. The trim removed 5 bases at V and 8 bases at J, leaving 8 bases unmatched. Germline CDR1 MDHEN, CDR2 SYDVKM. CDR3 length: 13 amino acids. CDR3 region: CASSQRQGGGYTF. The DNA of the CDR3 is TGTGCCAGCAGTCAGCGACAGGGTGGAGGCTACACCTTC.

J is TRBJ2-1 and V is TRBV2, with D perhaps matching TRBD1 (5 bases). Germline V lookup: CDR1 SNHLY, CDR2 FYNNEI. This CDR3 is 14 amino acids long. The V and J ends lost 3 bases and 3 bases respectively, with 9 bases between them. The CDR3 nucleotides are TGTGCCAGCAGTGACAGGGCTCGCTACAATGAGCAGTTCTTC. Translated: CASSDRARYNEQFF.

This chain connects TRBV28 to TRBJ2-1, with D unresolved. This CDR3 has 13 amino acids. Germline CDR1 is MDHEN and CDR2 is SYDVKM. V lost 7 bases to trimming and J lost 10 bases, with 17 bases between them. The CDR3 region is CASIVVGSREQFF. CDR3 DNA: TGTGCCAGCATTGTCGTGGGGTCTCGGGAGCAGTTCTTC. Full variable domain (remainder filled in from reference TRBV28 and TRBJ2-1): DVKVTQSSRYLVKRTGEKVFLECVQDMDHENMFWYRQDPGLGLRLIYFSYDVKMKEKGDIPEGYSVSREKKERFSLILESASTNQTSMYLCASIVVGSREQFFGPGTRLTVL.

This chain uses TRBV7-2 with TRBJ2-3, with 13 positions matching TRBD2. CDR1 and CDR2 from the germline V gene are SGHTA and FQGNSA. The V gene end was trimmed by 1 base and the J gene end by 2 bases; junction bases not matched to a gene: 3. The CDR3 sequence is 17 residues long. The DNA for the CDR3 is TGTGCCAGCAGCTTAGGCGGGACTAGCGGGAACACAGATACGCAGTATTTT. Protein product: CASSLGGTSGNTDTQYF.

The chain links TRBV6-5 to TRBJ2-3; D might be TRBD2 (6 bases). The germline V and J ends were trimmed by 6 bases and 1 base, with 14 bases remaining between them. There are 15 residues in the CDR3. The V gene's germline CDR1 is MNHEY and CDR2 SVGAGI. The CDR3 region has the DNA TGTGCCAGCAGGGACCCCTGGGGGGGCACAGATACGCAGTATTTT. Its protein is CASRDPWGGTDTQYF.

This clone showed up just once. The rearrangement joins TRBV4-2 to TRBJ2-3; D unresolved. The V and J ends lost 2 bases and 1 base respectively, with 10 bases between them. The CDR3 has 15 residues. The V gene's germline CDR1 is LGHNA and CDR2 YNFKEQ. The CDR3 region has the DNA TGTGCCAGCAGCCAAACGACGGTTCGCACAGATACGCAGTATTTT. Residues: CASSQTTVRTDTQYF.

This sequence joins TRBV28 and TRBJ2-3; the D is unclear. The germline V and J ends were trimmed by 3 bases and 7 bases, with 8 bases remaining between them. This CDR3 spans 12 amino acids. Germline CDR1 reads MDHEN; CDR2 reads SYDVKM. CDR3 region: CASSFRDNTQYF. CDR3 in DNA: TGTGCCAGCAGTTTCCGAGATAATACGCAGTATTTT.

The CDR3 nucleotides are TGTGCCAGTAGTACTGAGCGGGCGTCGGGCACCGGGGAGCTGTTTTTT. This codes for CASSTERASGTGELFF. The V and J genes are TRBV19 and TRBJ2-2, with D possibly matching TRBD2 (6 bases). The CDR3 length is 16 residues. V lost 4 bases and J 4 bases, leaving 16 bases between the germline ends. The germline gives CDR1 LNHDA, CDR2 SQIVND (reference sequence).

The V and J genes are TRBV4-1 and TRBJ1-3; tentative D call: TRBD1 (6 bases). Trimming stripped 0 bases from V and 2 bases from J, with 14 bases between. The CDR3 length is 17 residues. Germline-derived CDR1 and CDR2 are MGHRA and YSYEKL. Written as DNA, the CDR3 is TGCGCCAGCAGCCAAGATGGGGGCAGGGCGGCTGGAAACACCATATATTTT. Residues: CASSQDGGRAAGNTIYF.